Presented here are 26 T cell receptor beta chains from one specimen sequenced in a study of chemoradiotherapy in HPV16-positive cancers. Repertoires were generated with immunoSEQ multiplex PCR, while TCRdb's copy carries only in-frame clones and drops some. The sample has about 68,000 clones; roughly 90% are singletons. Sample: blood, taken from a patient who underwent chemoradiotherapy. These receptors were collected from a human donor with HPV-associated anogenital cancer.

This chain connects TRBV29-1 to TRBJ2-5; no firm D call. Germline CDR1 SQVTM, CDR2 ANQGSEA. CDR3 length: 10 amino acids. V dropped 5 bases and J dropped 3 bases, with 4 bases sitting between them. CDR3 loop: CSVWEETQYF. CDR3 nucleotides: TGCAGCGTTTGGGAAGAGACCCAGTACTTC.

This chain joins TRBV28 and TRBJ2-2; TRBD1 aligns across 9 bases. Per germline, CDR1 MDHEN and CDR2 SYDVKM. Trimming took 2 bases from V and 1 from J; bases not matched to a gene: 8. The CDR3 totals 18 residues. The CDR3 DNA reads TGTGCCAGCAGTTTAAGGCCCTGGGACAGGGTGAACACCGGGGAGCTGTTTTTT. Its translation is CASSLRPWDRVNTGELFF. Supplemented by reference TRBV28 and TRBJ2-2, the full variable domain reads DVKVTQSSRYLVKRTGEKVFLECVQDMDHENMFWYRQDPGLGLRLIYFSYDVKMKEKGDIPEGYSVSREKKERFSLILESASTNQTSMYLCASSLRPWDRVNTGELFFGEGSRLTVL.

This sequence joins TRBV19 and TRBJ2-1, with 7 bases lining up with TRBD2. Germline V lookup: CDR1 LNHDA, CDR2 SQIVND (reference sequence). This CDR3 contains 15 residues. Germline trimming cut 3 bases from V and 4 bases from J; bases unmatched to any gene: 6. The CDR3 nucleotides read TGTGCCAGTAGTATGGGGACTATAGGGTACAATGAGCAGTTCTTC. Its translation is CASSMGTIGYNEQFF. Full variable domain (outside the CDR3, taken from reference TRBV19 and TRBJ2-1): DGGITQSPKYLFRKEGQNVTLSCEQNLNHDAMYWYRQDPGQGLRLIYYSQIVNDFQKGDIAEGYSVSREKKESFPLTVTSAQKNPTAFYLCASSMGTIGYNEQFFGPGTRLTVL.

The CDR3: CASSISTENSPLHF. In nucleotides, the CDR3 is TGTGCCAGTAGTATCAGTACAGAGAATTCACCCCTCCACTTT. V is TRBV19 and J is TRBJ1-6; D call uncertain. CDR1 LNHDA and CDR2 SQIVND come from the germline V gene (reference sequence). The CDR3 spans 14 residues. The V gene lost 3 bases and the J gene lost 7 bases, with 10 bases spanning the gap.

This CDR3 is CASSGDTFGTEAFF. The DNA for the CDR3 is TGTGCCAGCAGTGGGGACACCTTTGGGACTGAAGCTTTCTTT. This chain links TRBV25-1 with TRBJ1-1, with D possibly TRBD1 on 6 matching bases. The germline V gene has CDR1 MGHDK and CDR2 SYGVNS. There are 14 residues in the CDR3. V was shortened by 4 bases and J by 5 bases, with 14 bases between the two germline ends.

V is TRBV4-1 and J is TRBJ2-3, with TRBD2 as a possible D gene (5 bases). Trimming cost V 3 bases and J 3 bases, with 13 bases left between them. CDR3 length: 15 residues. The germline V gene has CDR1 MGHRA and CDR2 YSYEKL. CDR3 nucleotide sequence: TGCGCCAGCAGCCAGACGAGCGGCGCGACAGATACGCAGTATTTT. Protein: CASSQTSGATDTQYF.

The chain combines TRBV2 with TRBJ2-7; tentatively, D is TRBD1 or TRBD2 (6 bases each). The germline V and J ends were trimmed by 7 bases and 2 bases, with 12 bases remaining between them. The CDR3 is 13 residues long. Germline CDR1 SNHLY, CDR2 FYNNEI. The CDR3 coding sequence is TGTGCCAGCAAGGGGGGACGAACCTACGAGCAGTACTTC. This encodes CASKGGRTYEQYF.

This chain connects TRBV5-6 to TRBJ2-3, with D possibly being TRBD2 (5 bases). The ends were cut back, 0 bases at V and 3 bases at J, with 8 bases in the middle. The length of the CDR3 is 14 residues. Germline V gene lookup returns CDR1 SGHDT and CDR2 YYEEEE. CDR3 residues: CASSLDPGTDTQYF. The DNA for the CDR3 is TGTGCCAGCAGCTTGGATCCGGGGACAGATACGCAGTATTTT.

This chain connects TRBV5-8 to TRBJ2-1, with 10 positions matching TRBD1. The CDR3 is 13 residues long. V shed 3 bases and J 7 bases; nucleotides not matched to a gene: 1. Per the germline V gene, CDR1 is SGHTS and CDR2 is YDEGEE. CDR3 bases: TGTGCCAGCAGCTGGGGACAGGGGAATGAGCAGTTCTTC. This gives the protein CASSWGQGNEQFF.

The chain combines TRBV28 with TRBJ1-5; unclear D gene. Germline CDR1 MDHEN, CDR2 SYDVKM. Trimming stripped 4 bases from V and 0 bases from J, with 13 bases between. CDR3 size: 16 residues. CDR3 protein: CASSYEEDYSNQPQHF. The CDR3 DNA follows: TGTGCCAGCAGTTACGAAGAGGACTATAGCAATCAGCCCCAGCATTTT.

V gene TRBV19 combines with J gene TRBJ2-7; 7 bases map to TRBD1. CDR1 and CDR2 (germline): LNHDA, SQIVND (reference sequence). This CDR3 has 14 residues. Trimming removed 4 bases from V and 2 bases from J; junction bases left unmatched: 5. CDR3 in amino acids: CASSNRDRTYEQYF. In DNA form, the CDR3 reads TGTGCCAGTAGTAATCGGGACAGAACCTACGAGCAGTACTTC.

About this clone itself: Other DNA sequences in the same sample also yield this CDR3. The chain links TRBV11-2 to TRBJ2-3, with no clear D. Germline CDR1 is SGHAT and CDR2 is FQNNGV. V was clipped by 5 bases and J by 3 bases, with 6 bases between them. CDR3 length equals 12 residues. The CDR3 is CASSPSTDTQYF. Written as DNA, the CDR3 is TGTGCCAGCAGCCCCTCGACAGATACGCAGTATTTT.

This clone was observed a single time. CDR3 sequence reads: CASSFSFSGYRSGNTEAFF. In DNA form, the CDR3 reads TGTGCCAGCAGCTTTAGCTTCTCGGGGTATCGGAGCGGGAACACTGAAGCTTTCTTT. The chain recombines TRBV5-6 with TRBJ1-1, with unresolved D. Trimming cost V 2 bases and J 1 base, with 24 bases left between them. The CDR3 extends over 19 amino acids. Germline V lookup: CDR1 SGHDT, CDR2 YYEEEE.

The V and J genes are TRBV5-1 and TRBJ2-5, with 9 positions matching TRBD2. The CDR3 runs to 16 residues. CDR1 and CDR2 from the germline V gene are SGHRS and YFSETQ. Unmatched junction bases numbered 7, after V lost 0 bases and J lost 4 bases. CDR3 sequence: CASSLGVAGVGETQYF. CDR3 coding DNA: TGCGCCAGCAGCTTGGGGGTAGCGGGAGTGGGAGAGACCCAGTACTTC.

This chain connects TRBV6-4 to TRBJ1-2; D uncertain. Germline lookup yields CDR1 MRHNA and CDR2 SNTAGT. The length of the CDR3 is 15 residues. V lost 3 bases to trimming and J lost 4 bases, with 15 bases between them. The CDR3 DNA reads TGTGCCAGCAGTGAAAATTTGGGCAGAATCTATGGCTACACCTTC. Amino acids: CASSENLGRIYGYTF.

The chain uses TRBV29-1 and TRBJ2-5, with 7 bases aligning to TRBD2. Germline lookup yields CDR1 SQVTM and CDR2 ANQGSEA. The CDR3 runs 12 residues. Trimming at V came to 6 bases and at J to 4 bases, leaving 5 bases not matched to a gene. The CDR3 DNA follows: TGCAGCGTCCGCCCGGGGGGAGAGACCCAGTACTTC. Residues: CSVRPGGETQYF.

The chain links TRBV11-2 to TRBJ2-7, with 8 positions matching TRBD1. CDR1 and CDR2 from the germline V gene are SGHAT and FQNNGV. The V gene end was trimmed by 5 bases and the J gene end by 0 bases; junction bases not matched to a gene: 3. This CDR3 contains 14 residues. The CDR3 protein is CASSAGQGSYEQYF. The DNA for the CDR3 is TGTGCCAGCAGCGCCGGACAGGGCTCCTACGAGCAGTACTTC.

The CDR3 DNA is TGCGCCAGCAGCCTGAACATAGGGAGCGGGAATGAGCAGTTCTTC. This sequence encodes CASSLNIGSGNEQFF. The chain recombines TRBV5-1 with TRBJ2-1; tentative D call: TRBD2 (6 bases). Trimming took 4 bases from V and 7 from J, leaving 18 bases between them. This CDR3 is built from 15 residues. Germline V gene data show CDR1 as SGHRS and CDR2 as YFSETQ.

The gene calls are TRBV19 and TRBJ2-7; 10 bases fit TRBD1. The junction had 10 bases not matched to a gene; V was cut back by 5 bases and J by 3 bases. The germline gives CDR1 LNHDA, CDR2 SQIVND (reference sequence). The CDR3 consists of 16 residues. CDR3 region: CASSEYRDRGGYEQYF. The CDR3 DNA reads as TGTGCCAGTAGTGAATACCGGGACAGGGGAGGCTACGAGCAGTACTTC.

The chain is built from TRBV27 and TRBJ2-2, with 7 bases aligning to TRBD2. Germline CDR1 reads MNHEY; CDR2 reads SMNVEV (reference sequence). Trimming removed 6 bases from V and 6 bases from J; junction bases left unmatched: 4. The CDR3 consists of 13 residues. The CDR3: CASSPAGAGELFF. For the CDR3, the DNA is TGTGCCAGCAGCCCGGCGGGGGCCGGGGAGCTGTTTTTT.

Written as DNA, the CDR3 is TGCGCCAGCAGCCCCAGGGGGGACAAAAATCAGCCCCAGCATTTT. Its translation: CASSPRGDKNQPQHF. This chain uses TRBV4-1 with TRBJ1-5; TRBD1 aligns across 7 bases. The length of the CDR3 is 15 residues. After removal of 4 bases from V and 4 bases from J, the junction contained 7 bases not matched to a gene. CDR1 is MGHRA and CDR2 is YSYEKL in the germline V gene.

In this sample, this clone turned up a few times. This sequence joins TRBV15 and TRBJ1-4; 7 bases are shared with TRBD1. J lost 8 bases, V lost 0 bases, and 6 bases had no gene match. Germline V lookup: CDR1 LNHNV, CDR2 YYDKDF (reference sequence). This CDR3 contains 15 residues. CDR3 DNA sequence: TGTGCCACCAGCAGAGATCGAGGGACAGCCGAAAAACTGTTTTTT. Translation: CATSRDRGTAEKLFF. Supplemented by reference TRBV15 and TRBJ1-4, the full variable domain reads DAMVIQNPRYQVTQFGKPVTLSCSQTLNHNVMYWYQQKSSQAPKLLFHYYDKDFNNEADTPDNFQSRRPNTSFCFLDIRSPGLGDTAMYLCATSRDRGTAEKLFFGSGTQLSVL.

J is TRBJ2-7 and V is TRBV28; the D gene is possibly TRBD2 (5 bases). The CDR3 sequence is 11 residues long. Germline V CDR1 and CDR2: MDHEN, SYDVKM. V lost 7 bases, J lost 4 bases, and 8 bases lay in between. The CDR3 spells CASTRGYEQYF. The CDR3 bases are TGTGCCAGCACTCGGGGATACGAGCAGTACTTC.

V gene TRBV10-2 combines with J gene TRBJ2-2, with D perhaps TRBD1 (6 bases). The V end was cut by 7 bases, the J end by 6 bases, with 6 bases between. Germline-derived CDR1 and CDR2 are WSHSY and SAAADI. This CDR3 comprises 11 residues. CDR3 DNA sequence: TGCGCCAGCACAGGGGCCGGGGAGCTGTTTTTT. It encodes CASTGAGELFF.

The chain links TRBV12-5 to TRBJ1-1; TRBD1 matches 9 bases. CDR1 is LGHNT and CDR2 is FRNRAP in the germline V gene. With 4 bases clipped from V and 7 bases from J, the junction kept 7 bases outside the gene matches. The CDR3 runs 14 residues. CDR3: CASGSTGGSGEAFF. CDR3 sequence (DNA): TGTGCTAGTGGTTCGACAGGGGGTTCGGGTGAAGCTTTCTTT.

The genes are TRBV19 and TRBJ2-7; D might be TRBD2 (6 bases). The CDR3 covers 15 residues. V lost 0 bases and J lost 2, with 11 bases in between. CDR1 is LNHDA and CDR2 is SQIVND in the germline V gene (reference sequence). This CDR3 reads CASSIDGRPTYEQYF. Here the CDR3 DNA reads TGTGCCAGTAGTATAGATGGGAGGCCCACCTACGAGCAGTACTTC.